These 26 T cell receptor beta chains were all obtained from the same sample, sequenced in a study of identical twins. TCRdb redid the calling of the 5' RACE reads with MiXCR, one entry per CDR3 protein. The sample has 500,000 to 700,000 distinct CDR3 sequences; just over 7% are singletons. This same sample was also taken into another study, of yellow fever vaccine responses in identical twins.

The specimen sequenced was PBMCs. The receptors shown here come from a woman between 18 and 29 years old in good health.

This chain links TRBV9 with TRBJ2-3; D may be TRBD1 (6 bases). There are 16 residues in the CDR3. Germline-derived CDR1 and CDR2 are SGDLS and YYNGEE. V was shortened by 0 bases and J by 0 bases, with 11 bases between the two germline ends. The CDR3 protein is CASSVGGGQSTDTQYF. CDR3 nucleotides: TGTGCCAGCAGCGTAGGTGGGGGCCAAAGCACAGATACGCAGTATTTT.

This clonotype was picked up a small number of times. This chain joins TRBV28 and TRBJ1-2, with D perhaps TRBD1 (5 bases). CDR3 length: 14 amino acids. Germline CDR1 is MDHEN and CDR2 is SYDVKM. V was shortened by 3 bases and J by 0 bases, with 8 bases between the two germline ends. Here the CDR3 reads CASSFGAANYGYTF. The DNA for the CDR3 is TGTGCCAGCAGTTTTGGGGCAGCTAACTATGGCTACACCTTC.

As DNA, the CDR3 is TGTGCCAGCAGCCAAGGGTTTTCCCGGAGCTCCTACAATGAGCAGTTCTTC. This gives the protein CASSQGFSRSSYNEQFF. V usage is TRBV3-1 and J usage is TRBJ2-1, with D unclear. V lost 1 base and J 0 bases, leaving 13 bases between the germline ends. Germline CDR1 LGHDT, CDR2 YNNKEL (reference sequence). This CDR3 has 17 amino acids.

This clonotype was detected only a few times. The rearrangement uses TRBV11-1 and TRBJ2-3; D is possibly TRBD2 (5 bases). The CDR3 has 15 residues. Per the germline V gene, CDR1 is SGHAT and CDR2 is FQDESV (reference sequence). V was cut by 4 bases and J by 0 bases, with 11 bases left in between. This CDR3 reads CASSYTGGSTDTQYF. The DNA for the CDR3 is TGTGCCAGCAGCTATACTGGCGGGAGCACAGATACGCAGTATTTT.

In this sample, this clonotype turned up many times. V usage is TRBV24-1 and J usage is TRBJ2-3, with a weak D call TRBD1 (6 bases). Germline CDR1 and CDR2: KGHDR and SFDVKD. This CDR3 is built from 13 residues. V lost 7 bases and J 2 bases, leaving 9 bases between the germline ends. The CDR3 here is CATSGTNTDTQYF. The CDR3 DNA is TGTGCCACCAGCGGGACAAACACAGATACGCAGTATTTT.

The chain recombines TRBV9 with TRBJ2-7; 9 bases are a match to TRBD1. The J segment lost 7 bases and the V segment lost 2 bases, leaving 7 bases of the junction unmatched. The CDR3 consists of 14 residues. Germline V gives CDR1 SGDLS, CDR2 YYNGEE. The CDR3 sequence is CASSVGTGNREQYF. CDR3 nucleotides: TGTGCCAGCAGCGTTGGGACAGGGAATCGGGAGCAGTACTTC.

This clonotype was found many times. DNA of the CDR3: TGTGCCACCAGTGATTGGGGGCCTAGTAACATTCAGTACTTC. Its translation is CATSDWGPSNIQYF. This chain links TRBV24-1 with TRBJ2-4; weak D call: TRBD1 (6 bases). Germline V gene data show CDR1 as KGHDR and CDR2 as SFDVKD. The CDR3 consists of 14 residues. Trimming took 2 bases from V and 7 from J, leaving 11 bases between them.

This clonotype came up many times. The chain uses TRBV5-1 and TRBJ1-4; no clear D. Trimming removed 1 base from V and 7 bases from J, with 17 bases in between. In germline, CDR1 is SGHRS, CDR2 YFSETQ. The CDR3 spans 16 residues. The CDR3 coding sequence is TGCGCCAGCAGCTTGTTACCTGGGAATATTGGTGAAAAACTGTTTTTT. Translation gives CASSLLPGNIGEKLFF.

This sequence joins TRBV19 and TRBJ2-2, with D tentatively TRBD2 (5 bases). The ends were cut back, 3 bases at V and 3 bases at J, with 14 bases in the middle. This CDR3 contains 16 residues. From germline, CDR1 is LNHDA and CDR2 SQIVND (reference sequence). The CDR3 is CASSITRTKYTGELFF. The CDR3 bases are TGTGCCAGTAGTATTACTAGGACCAAATACACCGGGGAGCTGTTTTTT.

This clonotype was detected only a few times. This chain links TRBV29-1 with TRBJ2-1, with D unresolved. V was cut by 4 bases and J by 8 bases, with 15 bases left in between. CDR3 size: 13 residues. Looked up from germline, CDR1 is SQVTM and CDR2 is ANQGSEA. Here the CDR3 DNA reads TGCAGCGTTGCGGCAGGTTTTAGCTATGAGCAGTTCTTC. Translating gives CSVAAGFSYEQFF.

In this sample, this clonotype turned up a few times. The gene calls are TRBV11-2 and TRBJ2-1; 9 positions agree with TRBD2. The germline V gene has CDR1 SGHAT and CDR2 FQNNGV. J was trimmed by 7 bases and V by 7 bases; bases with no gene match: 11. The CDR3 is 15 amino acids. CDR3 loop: CASKPGGGAINEQFF. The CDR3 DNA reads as TGTGCCAGCAAACCCGGCGGGGGGGCTATAAATGAGCAGTTCTTC. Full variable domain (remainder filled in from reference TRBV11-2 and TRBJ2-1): EAGVAQSPRYKIIEKRQSVAFWCNPISGHATLYWYQQILGQGPKLLIQFQNNGVVDDSQLPKDRFSAERLKGVDSTLKIQPAKLEDSAVYLCASKPGGGAINEQFFGPGTRLTVL.

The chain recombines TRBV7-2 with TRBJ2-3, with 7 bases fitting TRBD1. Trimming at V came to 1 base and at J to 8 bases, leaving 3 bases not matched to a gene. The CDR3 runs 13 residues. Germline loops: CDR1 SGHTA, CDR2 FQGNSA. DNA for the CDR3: TGTGCCAGCAGCTTAGGGGCAGGGGGTACGCAGTATTTT. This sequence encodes CASSLGAGGTQYF.

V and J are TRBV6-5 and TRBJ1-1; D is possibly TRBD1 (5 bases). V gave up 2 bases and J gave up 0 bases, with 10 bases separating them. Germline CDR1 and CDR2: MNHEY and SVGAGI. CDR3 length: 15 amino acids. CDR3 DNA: TGTGCCAGCAGTTACCAGGGCGTCATGAACACTGAAGCTTTCTTT. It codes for CASSYQGVMNTEAFF.

The CDR3 region is CASSYQGGALFF. The CDR3 DNA sequence: TGTGCCAGCAGCTATCAGGGGGGAGCCTTGTTCTTC. The V gene is TRBV11-2, the J gene TRBJ2-1; possible D gene TRBD1, 7 bases. CDR3 length: 12 residues. V lost 4 bases, J lost 15 bases, and 16 bases lay in between. Germline V lookup: CDR1 SGHAT, CDR2 FQNNGV.

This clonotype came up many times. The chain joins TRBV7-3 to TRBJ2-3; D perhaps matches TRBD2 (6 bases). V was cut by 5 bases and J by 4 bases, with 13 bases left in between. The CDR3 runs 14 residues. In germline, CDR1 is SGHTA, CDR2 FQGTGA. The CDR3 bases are TGTGCCAGCAGCCGATACGGGAGCTCAGATACGCAGTATTTT. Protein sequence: CASSRYGSSDTQYF.

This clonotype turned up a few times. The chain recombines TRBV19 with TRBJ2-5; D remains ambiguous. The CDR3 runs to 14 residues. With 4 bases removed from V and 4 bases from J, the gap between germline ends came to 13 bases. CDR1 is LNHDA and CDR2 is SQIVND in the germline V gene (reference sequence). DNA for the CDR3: TGTGCCAGTAGTAACCGGGTCCTGGGAGAGACCCAGTACTTC. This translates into CASSNRVLGETQYF.

The CDR3, as DNA: TGTGCCAGCAGCCCCAGCGCGGGAGTATTGGCCAATGAGCAGTTCTTC. It translates to CASSPSAGVLANEQFF. The chain combines TRBV7-9 with TRBJ2-1, with 7 nucleotides matching TRBD2. CDR1 is SEHNR, CDR2 FQNEAQ, per germline (reference sequence). With V trimmed by 5 bases and J by 6 bases, 13 bases remained unmatched. CDR3 length equals 16 residues.

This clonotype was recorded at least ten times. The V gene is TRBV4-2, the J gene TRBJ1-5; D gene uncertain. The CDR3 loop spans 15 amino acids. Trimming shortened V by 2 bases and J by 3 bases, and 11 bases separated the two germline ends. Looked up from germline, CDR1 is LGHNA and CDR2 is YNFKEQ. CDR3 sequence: CASSQFSGYNQPQHF. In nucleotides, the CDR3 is TGTGCCAGCAGCCAATTCTCGGGTTACAATCAGCCCCAGCATTTT.

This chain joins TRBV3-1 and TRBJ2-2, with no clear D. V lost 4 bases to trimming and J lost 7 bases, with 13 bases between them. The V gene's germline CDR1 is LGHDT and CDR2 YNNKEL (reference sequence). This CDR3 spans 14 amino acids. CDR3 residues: CASSLGGLVGELFF. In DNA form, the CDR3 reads TGTGCCAGCAGCCTCGGTGGTCTGGTCGGGGAGCTGTTTTTT.

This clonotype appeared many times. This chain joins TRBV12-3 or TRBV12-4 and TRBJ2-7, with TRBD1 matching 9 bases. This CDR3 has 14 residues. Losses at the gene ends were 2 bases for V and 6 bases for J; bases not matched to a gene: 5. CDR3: CASSLTGQGTEQYF. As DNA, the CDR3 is TGTGCCAGCAGTTTAACGGGACAGGGAACCGAGCAGTACTTC.

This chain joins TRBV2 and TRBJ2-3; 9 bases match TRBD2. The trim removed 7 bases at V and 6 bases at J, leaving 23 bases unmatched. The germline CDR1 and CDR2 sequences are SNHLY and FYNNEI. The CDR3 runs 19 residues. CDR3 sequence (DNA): TGTGCCAGCAACCTTGACAGGGAACTTAGCGGGAGTGCAATGGATACGCAGTATTTT. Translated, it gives CASNLDRELSGSAMDTQYF.

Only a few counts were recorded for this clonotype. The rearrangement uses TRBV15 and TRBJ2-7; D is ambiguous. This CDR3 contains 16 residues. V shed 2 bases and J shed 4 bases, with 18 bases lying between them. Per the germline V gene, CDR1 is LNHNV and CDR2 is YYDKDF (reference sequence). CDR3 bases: TGTGCCACCAGCAGATCTGGGGTGACCGCCGGGTACGAGCAGTACGTC. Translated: CATSRSGVTAGYEQYV.

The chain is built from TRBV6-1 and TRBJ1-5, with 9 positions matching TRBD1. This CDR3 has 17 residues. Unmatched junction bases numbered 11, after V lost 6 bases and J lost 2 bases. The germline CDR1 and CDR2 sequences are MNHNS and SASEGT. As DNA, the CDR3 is TGTGCCAGCAGGCCGGGACAGGGCTTTTTTGGCAATCAGCCCCAGCATTTT. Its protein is CASRPGQGFFGNQPQHF.

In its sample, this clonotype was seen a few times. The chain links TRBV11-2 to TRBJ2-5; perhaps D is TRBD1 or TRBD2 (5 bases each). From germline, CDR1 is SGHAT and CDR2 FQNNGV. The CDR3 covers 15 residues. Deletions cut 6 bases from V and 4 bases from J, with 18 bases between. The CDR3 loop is CASRNIQGARETQYF. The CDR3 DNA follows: TGTGCCAGCAGAAACATCCAGGGAGCGCGAGAGACCCAGTACTTC.

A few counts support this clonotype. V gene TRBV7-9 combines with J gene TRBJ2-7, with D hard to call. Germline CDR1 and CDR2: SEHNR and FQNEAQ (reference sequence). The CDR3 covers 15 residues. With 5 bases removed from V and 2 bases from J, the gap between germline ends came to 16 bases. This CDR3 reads CASSPKEKSPYEQYF. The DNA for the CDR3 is TGTGCCAGCAGCCCAAAAGAGAAGAGTCCCTACGAGCAGTACTTC.

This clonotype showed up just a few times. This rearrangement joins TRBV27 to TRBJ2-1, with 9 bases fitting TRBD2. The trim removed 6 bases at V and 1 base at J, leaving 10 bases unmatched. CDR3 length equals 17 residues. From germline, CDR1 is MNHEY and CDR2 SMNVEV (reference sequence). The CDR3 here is CASSLRSAGGSYNEQFF. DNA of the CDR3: TGTGCCAGCAGCCTTAGGTCTGCGGGAGGGTCCTACAATGAGCAGTTCTTC.